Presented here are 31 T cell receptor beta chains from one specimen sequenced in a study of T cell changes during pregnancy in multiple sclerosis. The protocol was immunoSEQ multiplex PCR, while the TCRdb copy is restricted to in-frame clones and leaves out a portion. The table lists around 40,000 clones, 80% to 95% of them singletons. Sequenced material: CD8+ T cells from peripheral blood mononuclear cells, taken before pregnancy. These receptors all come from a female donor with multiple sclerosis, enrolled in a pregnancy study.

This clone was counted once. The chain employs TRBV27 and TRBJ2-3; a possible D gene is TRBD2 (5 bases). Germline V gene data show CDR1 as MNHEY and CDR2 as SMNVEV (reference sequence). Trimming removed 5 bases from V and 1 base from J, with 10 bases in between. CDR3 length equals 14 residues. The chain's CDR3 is CASSPSAGTDTQYF. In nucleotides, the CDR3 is TGTGCCAGCAGTCCGTCAGCGGGCACAGATACGCAGTATTTT.

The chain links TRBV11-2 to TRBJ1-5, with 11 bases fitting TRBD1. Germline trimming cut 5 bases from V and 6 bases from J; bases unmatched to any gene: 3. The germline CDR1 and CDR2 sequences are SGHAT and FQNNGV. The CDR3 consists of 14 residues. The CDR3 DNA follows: TGTGCCAGCAGCACCGGGACAGGGGGTCAGCCCCAGCATTTT. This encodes CASSTGTGGQPQHF.

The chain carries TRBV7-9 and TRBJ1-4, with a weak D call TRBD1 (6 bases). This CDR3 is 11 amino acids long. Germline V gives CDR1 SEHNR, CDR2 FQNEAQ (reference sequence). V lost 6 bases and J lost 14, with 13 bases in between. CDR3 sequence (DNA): TGTGCCAGCAGTACAGGGAGTCACCTGTTTTTT. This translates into CASSTGSHLFF. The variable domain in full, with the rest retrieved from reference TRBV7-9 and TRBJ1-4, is DTGVSQNPRHKITKRGQNVTFRCDPISEHNRLYWYRQTLGQGPEFLTYFQNEAQLEKSRLLSDRFSAERPKGSFSTLEIQRTEQGDSAMYLCASSTGSHLFFGSGTQLSVL.

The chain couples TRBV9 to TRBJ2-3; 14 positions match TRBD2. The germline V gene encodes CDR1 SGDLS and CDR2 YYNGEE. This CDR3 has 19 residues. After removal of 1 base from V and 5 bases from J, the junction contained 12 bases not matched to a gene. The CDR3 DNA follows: TGTGCCAGCAGCGTAAGTTGGTTGACTAGCGGGGGGGCCAGAGATACGCAGTATTTT. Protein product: CASSVSWLTSGGARDTQYF.

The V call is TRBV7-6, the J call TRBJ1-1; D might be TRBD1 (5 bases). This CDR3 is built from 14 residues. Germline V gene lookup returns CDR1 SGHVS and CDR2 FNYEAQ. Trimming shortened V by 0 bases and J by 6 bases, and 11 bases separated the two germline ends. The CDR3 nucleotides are TGTGCCAGCAGCTTAGCGGGGGGGAGACCTGAAGCTTTCTTT. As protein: CASSLAGGRPEAFF.

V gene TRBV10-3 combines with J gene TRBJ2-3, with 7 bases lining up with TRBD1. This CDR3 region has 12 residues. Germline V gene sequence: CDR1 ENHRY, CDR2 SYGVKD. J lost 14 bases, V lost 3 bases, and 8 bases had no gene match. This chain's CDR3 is CAISDPGTDVYF. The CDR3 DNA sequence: TGTGCCATCAGTGACCCCGGGACAGACGTGTATTTT.

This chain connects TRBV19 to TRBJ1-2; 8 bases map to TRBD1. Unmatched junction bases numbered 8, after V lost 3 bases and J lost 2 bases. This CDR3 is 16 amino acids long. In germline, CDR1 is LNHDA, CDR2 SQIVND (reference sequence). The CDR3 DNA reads TGTGCCAGTAGTATCGGTGGGACAGGAATCAACTATGGCTACACCTTC. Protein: CASSIGGTGINYGYTF.

CDR3 sequence: CASSGGQGDEQYF. In nucleotides, the CDR3 is TGTGCCAGCAGCGGGGGACAGGGGGACGAGCAGTACTTC. This chain joins TRBV9 and TRBJ2-7, with 11 bases lining up with TRBD1. In germline, CDR1 is SGDLS, CDR2 YYNGEE. Losses at the gene ends were 3 bases for V and 5 bases for J; bases not matched to a gene: 1. This CDR3 region has 13 residues.

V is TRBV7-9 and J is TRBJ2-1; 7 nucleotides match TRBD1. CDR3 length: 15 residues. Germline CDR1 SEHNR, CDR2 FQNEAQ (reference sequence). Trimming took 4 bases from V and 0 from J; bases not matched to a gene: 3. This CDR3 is CASSSDRSSYNEQFF. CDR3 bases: TGTGCCAGCAGCTCGGACAGGAGCTCCTACAATGAGCAGTTCTTC.

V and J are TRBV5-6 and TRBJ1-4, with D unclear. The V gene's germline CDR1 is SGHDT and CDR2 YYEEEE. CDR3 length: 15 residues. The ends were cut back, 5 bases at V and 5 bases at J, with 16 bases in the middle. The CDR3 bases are TGTGCCAGCAGGGAGAGGGCGGTGCTGAATGAAAAACTGTTTTTT. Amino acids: CASRERAVLNEKLFF.

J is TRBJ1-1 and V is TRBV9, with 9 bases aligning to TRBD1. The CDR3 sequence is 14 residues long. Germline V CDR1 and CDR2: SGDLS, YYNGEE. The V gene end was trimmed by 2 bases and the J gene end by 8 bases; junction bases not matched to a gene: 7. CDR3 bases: TGTGCCAGCAGCGTGGCCGGCGGGACAGGGGAAGCTTTCTTT. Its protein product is CASSVAGGTGEAFF.

DNA of the CDR3: TGTGCCAGCAGTTTGGGACCAGGGAGGGGGCAGTTCTTC. Protein: CASSLGPGRGQFF. The chain couples TRBV27 to TRBJ2-1; 7 bases line up with TRBD2. The CDR3 runs to 13 residues. From germline, CDR1 is MNHEY and CDR2 SMNVEV (reference sequence). Trimming at V came to 3 bases and at J to 12 bases, leaving 8 bases not matched to a gene.

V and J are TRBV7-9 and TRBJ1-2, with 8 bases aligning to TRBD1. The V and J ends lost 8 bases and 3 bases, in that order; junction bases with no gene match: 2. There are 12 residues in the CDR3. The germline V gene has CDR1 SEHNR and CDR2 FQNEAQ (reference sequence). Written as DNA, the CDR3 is TGTGCCAGCGACAGGGGAGACTATGGCTACACCTTC. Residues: CASDRGDYGYTF.

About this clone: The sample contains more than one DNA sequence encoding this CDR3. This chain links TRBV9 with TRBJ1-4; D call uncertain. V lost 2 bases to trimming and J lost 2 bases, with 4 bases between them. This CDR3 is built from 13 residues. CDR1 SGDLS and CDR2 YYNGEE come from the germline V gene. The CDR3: CASSVSTNEKLFF. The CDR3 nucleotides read TGTGCCAGCAGCGTGTCGACTAATGAAAAACTGTTTTTT.

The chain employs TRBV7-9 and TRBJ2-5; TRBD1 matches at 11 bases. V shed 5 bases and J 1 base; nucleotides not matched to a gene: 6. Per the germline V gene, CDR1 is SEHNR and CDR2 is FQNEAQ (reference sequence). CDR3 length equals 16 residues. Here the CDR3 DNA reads TGTGCCAGCAGCGGACCCGGGACAGGGGGCCAAGAGACCCAGTACTTC. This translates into CASSGPGTGGQETQYF.

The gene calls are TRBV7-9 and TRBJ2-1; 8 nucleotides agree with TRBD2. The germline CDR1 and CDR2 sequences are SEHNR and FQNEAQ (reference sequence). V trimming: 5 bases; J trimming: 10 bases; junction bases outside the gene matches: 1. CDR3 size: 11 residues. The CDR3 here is CASSRGGEQFF. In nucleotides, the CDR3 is TGTGCCAGCAGCCGGGGGGGGGAGCAGTTCTTC.

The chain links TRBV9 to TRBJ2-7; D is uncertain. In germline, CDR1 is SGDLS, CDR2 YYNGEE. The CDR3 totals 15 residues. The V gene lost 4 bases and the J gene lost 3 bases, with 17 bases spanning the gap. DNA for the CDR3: TGTGCCAGCAGCCCCTCAACCCTGGCTTTCTACGAGCAGTACTTC. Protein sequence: CASSPSTLAFYEQYF. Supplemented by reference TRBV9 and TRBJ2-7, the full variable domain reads DSGVTQTPKHLITATGQRVTLRCSPRSGDLSVYWYQQSLDQGLQFLIQYYNGEERAKGNILERFSAQQFPDLHSELNLSSLELGDSALYFCASSPSTLAFYEQYFGPGTRLTVT.

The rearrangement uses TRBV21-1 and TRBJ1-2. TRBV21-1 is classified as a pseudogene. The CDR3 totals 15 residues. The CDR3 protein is CASSSSTRRHYGYTF. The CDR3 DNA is TGTGCCAGCAGCAGTAGCACCCGACGTCACTATGGCTACACCTTC.

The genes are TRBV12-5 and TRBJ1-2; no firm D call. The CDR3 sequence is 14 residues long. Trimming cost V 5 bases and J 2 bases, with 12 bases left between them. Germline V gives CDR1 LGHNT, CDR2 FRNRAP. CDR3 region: CASGPMTLNYGYTF. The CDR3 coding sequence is TGTGCTAGTGGTCCCATGACTCTCAACTATGGCTACACCTTC.

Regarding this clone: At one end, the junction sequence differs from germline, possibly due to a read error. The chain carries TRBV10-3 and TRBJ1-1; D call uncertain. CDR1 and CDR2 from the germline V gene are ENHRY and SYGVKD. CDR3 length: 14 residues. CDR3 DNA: TGTGCCAGCAGTTACGACCCAGGTAACACTGAAGCTTTCTTT. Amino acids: CASSYDPGNTEAFF.

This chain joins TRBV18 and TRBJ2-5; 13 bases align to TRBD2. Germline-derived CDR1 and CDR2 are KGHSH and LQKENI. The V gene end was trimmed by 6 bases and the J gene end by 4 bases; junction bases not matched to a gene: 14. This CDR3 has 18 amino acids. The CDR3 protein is CASSPGLAGPWGVETQYF. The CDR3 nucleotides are TGTGCCAGCTCTCCGGGACTAGCGGGACCTTGGGGTGTAGAGACCCAGTACTTC.

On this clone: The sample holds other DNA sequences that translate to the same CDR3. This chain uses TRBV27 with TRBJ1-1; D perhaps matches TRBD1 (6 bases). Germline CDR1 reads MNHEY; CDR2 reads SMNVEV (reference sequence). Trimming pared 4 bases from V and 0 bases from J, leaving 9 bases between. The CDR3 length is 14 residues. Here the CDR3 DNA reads TGTGCCAGCAGTTCTGGACAGCTGAACACTGAAGCTTTCTTT. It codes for CASSSGQLNTEAFF.

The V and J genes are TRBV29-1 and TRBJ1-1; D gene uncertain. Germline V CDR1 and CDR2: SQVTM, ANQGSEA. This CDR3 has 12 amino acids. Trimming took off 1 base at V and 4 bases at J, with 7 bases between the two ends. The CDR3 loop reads CSVEGAGTEAFF. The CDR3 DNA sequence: TGCAGCGTTGAAGGAGCAGGCACTGAAGCTTTCTTT.

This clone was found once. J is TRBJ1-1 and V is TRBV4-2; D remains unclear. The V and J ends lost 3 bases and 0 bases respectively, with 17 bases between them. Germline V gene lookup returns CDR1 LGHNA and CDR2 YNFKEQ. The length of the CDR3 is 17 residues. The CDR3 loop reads CASSHPLVGGMNTEAFF. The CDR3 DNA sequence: TGTGCCAGCAGCCACCCCTTGGTGGGAGGGATGAACACTGAAGCTTTCTTT.

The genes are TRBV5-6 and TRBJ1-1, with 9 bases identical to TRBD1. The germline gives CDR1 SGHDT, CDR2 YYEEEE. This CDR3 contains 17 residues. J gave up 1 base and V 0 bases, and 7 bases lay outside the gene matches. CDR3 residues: CASSLGVDRGPNTEAFF. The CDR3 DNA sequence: TGTGCCAGCAGCTTGGGGGTGGACAGGGGCCCGAACACTGAAGCTTTCTTT.

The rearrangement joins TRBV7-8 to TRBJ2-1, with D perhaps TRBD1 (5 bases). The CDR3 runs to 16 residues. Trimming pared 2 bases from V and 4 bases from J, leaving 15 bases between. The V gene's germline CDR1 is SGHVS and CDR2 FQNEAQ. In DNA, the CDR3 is TGTGCCAGCAGCTTATCGGGCCAGGGCCTTTACAATGAGCAGTTCTTC. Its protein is CASSLSGQGLYNEQFF.

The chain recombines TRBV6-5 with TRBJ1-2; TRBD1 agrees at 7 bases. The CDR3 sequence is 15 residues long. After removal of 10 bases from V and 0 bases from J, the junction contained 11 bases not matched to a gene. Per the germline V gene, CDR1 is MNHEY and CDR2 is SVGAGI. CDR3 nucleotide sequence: TGTGCCACCCGACTCCCGGGACAGCCTAACTATGGCTACACCTTC. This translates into CATRLPGQPNYGYTF.

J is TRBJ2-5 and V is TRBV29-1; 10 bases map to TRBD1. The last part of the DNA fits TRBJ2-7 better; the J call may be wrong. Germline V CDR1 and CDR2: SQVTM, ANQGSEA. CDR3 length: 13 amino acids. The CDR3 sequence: CSAGQGVIYEQYF. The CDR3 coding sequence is TGCAGCGCTGGACAGGGGGTAATCTACGAGCAGTACTTC.

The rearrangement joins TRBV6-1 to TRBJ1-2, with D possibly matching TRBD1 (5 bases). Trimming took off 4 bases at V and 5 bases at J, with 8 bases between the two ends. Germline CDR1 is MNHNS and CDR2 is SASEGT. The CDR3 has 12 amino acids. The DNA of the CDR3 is TGTGCCAGCAGTGTCAGGGTATATGGCTACACCTTC. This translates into CASSVRVYGYTF.

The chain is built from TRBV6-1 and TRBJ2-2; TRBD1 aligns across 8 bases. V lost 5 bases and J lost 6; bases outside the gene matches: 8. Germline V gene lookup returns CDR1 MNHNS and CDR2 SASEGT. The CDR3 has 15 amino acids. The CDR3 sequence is CASSLGDRRAGELFF. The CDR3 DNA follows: TGTGCCAGCAGTTTAGGGGACAGGAGGGCCGGGGAGCTGTTTTTT.

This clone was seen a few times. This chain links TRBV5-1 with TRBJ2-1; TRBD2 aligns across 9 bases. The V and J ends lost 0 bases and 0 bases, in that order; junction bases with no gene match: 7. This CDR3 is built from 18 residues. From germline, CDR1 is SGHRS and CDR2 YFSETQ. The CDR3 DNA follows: TGCGCCAGCAGCTTGGATCTCTCTAGCGGGATCTCCTACAATGAGCAGTTCTTC. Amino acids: CASSLDLSSGISYNEQFF.